These 9 T cell receptor beta chains were all obtained from the same sample, sequenced in a study of identical twins. Each CDR3 protein gets one entry after TCRdb re-called the 5' RACE reads with MiXCR. The data contain more than 1.5 million distinct CDR3 sequences, less than 35% of them singletons. The material sequenced was cord blood. The receptors come from a newborn girl in good health.

This clonotype was counted a few times. The V and J genes are TRBV10-3 and TRBJ1-6; a possible D gene is TRBD1 (5 bases). V was shortened by 8 bases and J by 10 bases, with 15 bases between the two germline ends. Germline V CDR1 and CDR2: ENHRY, SYGVKD. CDR3 size: 13 residues. CDR3 region: CAIGATEQSPLHF. In nucleotides, the CDR3 is TGTGCCATCGGTGCGACAGAGCAATCACCCCTCCACTTT.

This clonotype turned up a few times. The chain employs TRBV28 and TRBJ2-2; 9 bases are shared with TRBD2. Unmatched junction bases numbered 12, after V lost 6 bases and J lost 10 bases. Germline-derived CDR1 and CDR2 are MDHEN and SYDVKM. The CDR3 is 15 amino acids. CDR3 amino acids: CASSHGTSSRKELFF. The CDR3, as DNA: TGTGCCAGCAGCCACGGGACTAGCTCTAGGAAGGAGCTGTTTTTT.

The genes are TRBV20-1 and TRBJ1-5, with D uncertain. This CDR3 contains 12 residues. V was trimmed by 5 bases and J by 0 bases, leaving 5 bases between them. Germline-derived CDR1 and CDR2 are DFQATT and SNEGSKA (reference sequence). Here the CDR3 DNA reads TGCAGTGCTGAGGGTAGCAATCAGCCCCAGCATTTT. This encodes CSAEGSNQPQHF.

The chain couples TRBV20-1 to TRBJ2-7; TRBD2 matches at 8 bases. V was pared by 1 base and J by 1 base, with 9 bases of the junction left unmatched. Germline V gene data show CDR1 as DFQATT and CDR2 as SNEGSKA (reference sequence). The CDR3 runs to 16 residues. The CDR3 sequence is CSARGRGLGTSYEQYF. The CDR3 nucleotides are TGCAGTGCTAGAGGGAGGGGACTAGGGACTTCCTACGAGCAGTACTTC.

This clonotype was seen many times. The rearrangement links TRBV2 to TRBJ2-7, with 12 bases lining up with TRBD1. The CDR3 length is 14 residues. V gave up 6 bases and J gave up 3 bases; unmatched junction bases: 3. CDR1 and CDR2 from the germline V gene are SNHLY and FYNNEI. CDR3 sequence (DNA): TGTGCCAGCAGCCGGGACAGGGGGCACTACGAGCAGTACTTC. Translated: CASSRDRGHYEQYF.

There are a few counts of this clonotype. This rearrangement joins TRBV4-2 to TRBJ1-2, with a weak D call TRBD1 (6 bases). CDR1 and CDR2 from the germline V gene are LGHNA and YNFKEQ. V shed 4 bases and J shed 2 bases, with 17 bases lying between them. CDR3 length equals 16 residues. The chain's CDR3 is CASSPVTSTGNYGYTF. The CDR3 bases are TGTGCCAGCAGCCCAGTTACCTCCACAGGGAACTATGGCTACACCTTC.

The J gene is TRBJ2-7, the V gene TRBV27; perhaps TRBD1 as D (5 bases). Between the trimmed V and J ends, which lost 9 bases and 5 bases, there was a span of 11 bases. Germline CDR1 reads MNHEY; CDR2 reads SMNVEV (reference sequence). The CDR3 contains 11 residues. DNA for the CDR3: TGTGCCAGAGGGGCAGACAACGAGCAGTACTTC. Encoded protein: CARGADNEQYF.

This clonotype turned up a few times. The V call is TRBV11-1, the J call TRBJ2-1, with D tentatively TRBD2 (5 bases). V lost 4 bases and J lost 4, with 14 bases in between. Germline V gives CDR1 SGHAT, CDR2 FQDESV (reference sequence). This CDR3 contains 15 residues. The CDR3 sequence: CASSSSAGPYNEQFF. The CDR3 DNA sequence: TGTGCCAGCAGCTCTTCTGCGGGCCCGTACAATGAGCAGTTCTTC. The whole variable domain, remainder taken from reference TRBV11-1 and TRBJ2-1, is EAEVAQSPRYKITEKSQAVAFWCDPISGHATLYWYRQILGQGPELLVQFQDESVVDDSQLPKDRFSAERLKGVDSTLKIQPAELGDSAMYLCASSSSAGPYNEQFFGPGTRLTVL.

The V call is TRBV13, the J call TRBJ1-2, with 9 bases fitting TRBD1. Germline CDR1 is PRHDT and CDR2 is FYEKMQ (reference sequence). This CDR3 region has 16 residues. V shed 5 bases, J shed 5 bases, and the junction held 12 bases outside the gene matches. In DNA form, the CDR3 reads TGTGCCAGCAGCGCCCAGGGGACAGGGAGGGGGTATGGCTACACCTTC. Its translation is CASSAQGTGRGYGYTF.